This passage covers 7 T cell receptor beta chains from one sample sequenced in a study of blood T cell repertoires in COVID-19. Generated by immunoSEQ multiplex PCR, the TCRdb table keeps only in-frame clones and is missing some. The sample has 150,000 or so clones, just over 85% seen once. The material sequenced was peripheral blood. The origin of the receptors is a man between 60 and 75 years old with acute or convalescent COVID-19.

The genes are TRBV5-1 and TRBJ1-1; D is undetermined. This CDR3 has 15 amino acids. Germline lookup yields CDR1 SGHRS and CDR2 YFSETQ. Trimming pared 2 bases from V and 0 bases from J, leaving 11 bases between. This CDR3 reads CASSFTAALNTEAFF. CDR3 nucleotides: TGCGCCAGCAGCTTTACCGCGGCGTTGAACACTGAAGCTTTCTTT.

J is TRBJ1-1 and V is TRBV24-1; D call uncertain. The CDR3 has 12 amino acids. With 2 bases removed from V and 8 bases from J, the gap between germline ends came to 8 bases. CDR1 is KGHDR, CDR2 SFDVKD, per germline. The CDR3 nucleotides are TGTGCCACCAGTGATTACGGGTCAGAAGCTTTCTTT. This translates into CATSDYGSEAFF.

J is TRBJ1-2 and V is TRBV30; the D is unclear. There are 13 residues in the CDR3. Germline V gene data show CDR1 as GTSNPN and CDR2 as SVGIG (reference sequence). The V end was cut by 2 bases, the J end by 3 bases, with 10 bases between. The CDR3 DNA reads as TGTGCCTGGAGTCCGGGATCGGACTATGGCTACACCTTC. It codes for CAWSPGSDYGYTF.

The CDR3 bases are TGTGCCAGCAGTCCCCGGAATCTAGCGGGAGGGGTTTACAATGAGCAGTTCTTC. This encodes CASSPRNLAGGVYNEQFF. This chain uses TRBV28 with TRBJ2-1, with 12 bases identical to TRBD2. V trimming: 5 bases; J trimming: 4 bases; junction bases outside the gene matches: 12. This CDR3 is built from 18 residues. Germline V lookup: CDR1 MDHEN, CDR2 SYDVKM.

This sequence joins TRBV5-1 and TRBJ1-1; 8 positions match TRBD1. CDR3 length: 17 residues. The junction had 9 bases not matched to a gene; V was cut back by 1 base and J by 1 base. Germline V gene data show CDR1 as SGHRS and CDR2 as YFSETQ. As DNA, the CDR3 is TGCGCCAGCAGCTTGACCCCGACAGGGGCGGGGAACACTGAAGCTTTCTTT. This translates into CASSLTPTGAGNTEAFF.

This clone was detected only once. The V and J genes are TRBV4-2 and TRBJ2-7; TRBD1 agrees at 9 bases. Germline-derived CDR1 and CDR2 are LGHNA and YNFKEQ. The V gene end was trimmed by 3 bases and the J gene end by 6 bases; junction bases not matched to a gene: 12. The CDR3 consists of 16 residues. The CDR3 sequence is CASSQLTQGALGEQYF. Here the CDR3 DNA reads TGTGCCAGCAGCCAGTTGACACAGGGGGCCTTGGGCGAGCAGTACTTC.

The chain links TRBV25-1 to TRBJ1-2; 8 bases map to TRBD1. The CDR3 is made up of 13 amino acids. CDR1 and CDR2 (germline): MGHDK, SYGVNS. With 8 bases clipped from V and 6 bases from J, the junction kept 8 bases outside the gene matches. The CDR3 loop reads CASRRMTGDGYTF. The CDR3 DNA sequence: TGTGCCAGCCGCCGAATGACAGGGGATGGCTACACCTTC.